The T cell receptor beta chain under discussion was sequenced for a study of T-cell memory formation after mild COVID-19. Overall study: TCR clusters were mostly confined to one donor each. Study results and caveats: Whether day 37 second-wave clones are SARS-CoV-2-specific was not confirmed. That cross-reactive memory joined was suggested by some responding clones appearing in pre-infection memory.

The ends lost 4 bases at V and 5 bases at J; junction bases unmatched: 11. This CDR3 has 15 amino acids. In germline, CDR1 is GTSNPN, CDR2 SVGIG (reference sequence). This clonotype is a singleton in its sample. No antigen is known for it. TCRdb reprocessed the 5' RACE reads with MiXCR, giving one entry per CDR3 protein. Among hundreds of thousands of distinct CDR3 sequences, about 20% were seen once, and the ten largest hold around 9.2%. Sequenced: PBMCs or a T cell subset sorted from them (not recorded which). The receptor was derived from an adult woman who had mild COVID-19 (a few samples of this study predate the infection). Cell type and time point are not known. This sequence joins TRBV30 and TRBJ1-5; 7 bases map to TRBD1. This CDR3 is CAWNPPDRRYQPQHF. CDR3 in DNA: TGTGCCTGGAATCCGCCGGACAGGCGGTATCAGCCCCAGCATTTT. Based on the CDR3 plus reference TRBV30 and TRBJ1-5, the full variable domain is SQTIHQWPATLVQPVGSPLSLECTVEGTSNPNLYWYRQAAGRGLQLLFYSVGIGQISSEVPQNLSASRPQDRQFILSSKKLLLSDSGFYLCAWNPPDRRYQPQHFGDGTRLSIL.